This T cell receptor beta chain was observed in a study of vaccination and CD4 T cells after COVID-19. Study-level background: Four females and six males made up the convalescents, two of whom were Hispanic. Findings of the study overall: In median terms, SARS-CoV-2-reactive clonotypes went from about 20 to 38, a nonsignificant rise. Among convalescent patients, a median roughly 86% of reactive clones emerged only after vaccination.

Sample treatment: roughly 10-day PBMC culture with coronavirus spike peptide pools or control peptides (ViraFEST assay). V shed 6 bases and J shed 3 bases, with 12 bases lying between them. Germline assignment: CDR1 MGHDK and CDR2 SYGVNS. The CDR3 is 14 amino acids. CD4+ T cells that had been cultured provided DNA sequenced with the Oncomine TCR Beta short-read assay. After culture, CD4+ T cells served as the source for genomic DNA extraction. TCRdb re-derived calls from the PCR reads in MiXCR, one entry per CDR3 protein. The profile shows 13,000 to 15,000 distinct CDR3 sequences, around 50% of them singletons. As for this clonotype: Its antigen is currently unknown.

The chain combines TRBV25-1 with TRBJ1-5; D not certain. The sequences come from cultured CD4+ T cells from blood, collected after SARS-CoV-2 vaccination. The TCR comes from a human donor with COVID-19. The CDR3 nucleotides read TGTGCCAGCAGCGGGTCGCGGAACAATCAGCCCCAGCATTTT. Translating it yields CASSGSRNNQPQHF.